This TCR beta chain emerged from a study of T cell repertoires in cytomegalovirus infection. Background on the study: Indications came from public TCR beta signatures; they pointed to CMV infection and to a matching HLA type.

Study observations and caveats: Summed public TCR beta family frequency identified CMV carriers bearing the relevant HLA. CMV-specific TCR beta clonotypes restricted by HLA-C dominated the ex vivo response.

TCRdb called the reads again in MiXCR, with one record for every CDR3 protein. The sample contains about 770,000 distinct CDR3 sequences, almost 30% of which appear only once. This clonotype has only a few counts. Its target is unknown. The sequenced sample was cultured CD8+ T cells from PBMCs, obtained from culture after CMV antigen stimulation. This receptor was obtained from a human donor in good health (CMV status not recorded). Some clones in this sample may be carry-over from other donors' samples.

The DNA for the CDR3 is TGTGCCAGCAGCTCGGGGGGCCCAGATGGGCCGATGAGGAATGAGCAGTTCTTC. Its translation is CASSSGGPDGPMRNEQFF. V and J are TRBV12-3 or TRBV12-4 and TRBJ2-1, with D perhaps TRBD2 (7 bases). The CDR3 is 18 residues long. Trimming stripped 6 bases from V and 7 bases from J, with 28 bases between.